This entry features one T cell receptor beta chain sequence. It has no known antigen specificity. No base-level quality is on record; no much larger clone is a single base apart. The data derive from a study of blood T cell repertoires in COVID-19 (dated by TCRdb to the early 2020s). Regarding the study in general: The collaborator samples originated in the United States, Italy and Spain and spanned the acute and convalescent phases of COVID-19. The sample metadata nearly always contained a de-identified subject ID, COVID-19 status, age in years and sex. Samples were obtained from the ongoing ImmuneRACE study (first 160 participants) and from some 1,300 subjects provided by 6 global collaborators. Where HLA class I and class II types were available, the types were taken from metadata supplied by the sample provider, not from assay-based typing. The repertoires were released in a freely available public database meant as a resource for research on the immune response to SARS-CoV-2. The dataset comprised deeply sampled blood TCRbeta repertoires from subjects exposed to, actively infected with, or recovered from COVID-19. The material from the prospective study consisted of cDNA or gDNA derived from T cells, B-cell-depleted T cells, or PBMCs.

Trimming accounts for 4 bases at V and 0 bases at J, while the number of junction bases matched to no gene is 15. Sequences SGHRS (CDR1) and YFSETQ (CDR2) are obtained from the germline V gene. Measured from the cysteine to the phenylalanine, the CDR3 is 20 residues long. This entry keeps only the CDR3 DNA: 60 bases, framed from base 1. TCRbeta CDR3 regions were amplified from genomic DNA using the immunoSEQ Assay, a bias-controlled multiplex PCR. In the paper's pipeline: The number of nucleated cells in each sample was estimated from the amplification of reference gene primers within the assay. To quantify the absolute abundance of each unique TCRbeta CDR3 rearrangement, sequence reads were collapsed and filtered. For each sample, productive Simpson clonality was calculated as the square root of Simpson's diversity index over productive rearrangements. In TCRdb, the immuneACCESS table is reduced to in-frame sequences with V and J assigned. These tables do not hold every clone; where another copy was compared, an unresolved V gene accounts for under half, and the others remain unexplained. V and J calls and clone size are copied from that table; D and trimming were computed from the DNA. The sample table contains about 210,000 clones; only one count was recorded for just under 90% of them. The ten largest clones take up 1.2% of the sample.

Beyond this particular receptor, the publication reports: The amount of clinical and demographic metadata varied by source and participant and was provided uncurated.

Enrolling through a virtual design, the prospective study's participants ranged in age from about 18 to 100 years and lived across 20 to 25 United States geographic areas. In the prospective study, cohorts were assigned on the basis of participant-reported clinical history obtained from a screening survey and a study questionnaire. For ImmuneRACE Cohort 3, a participant was defined as recovered based on two consecutive negative NP/OP PCR tests, clearance by a healthcare professional, or resolution of symptoms. Mobile phlebotomists in the prospective study collected whole blood, serum and a nasopharyngeal or oropharyngeal swab from every participant. Prospective study participants could optionally give additional blood draws and questionnaires over an approximately 2-month period. Before DNA extraction, blood samples from the prospective study were shipped at room temperature or frozen.

Material for sequencing was PBMCs or T cells enriched from blood (not recorded which). The TCR comes from a man younger than 40 who had recovered from COVID-19. The rearrangement joined TRBV5-1 to TRBJ2-3, with TRBD2 identical over 12 junction bases. The CDR3 protein is CASSPQGRRLAGESTDTQYF. DNA sequence: TGCGCCAGCAGCCCCCAAGGCCGAAGACTAGCGGGGGAGAGCACAGATACGCAGTATTTT. Where the CDR3 stops, the reference TRBV5-1 and TRBJ2-3 genes take over; the full variable domain is KAGVTQTPRYLIKTRGQQVTLSCSPISGHRSVSWYQQTPGQGLQFLFEYFSETQRNKGNFPGRFSGRQFSNSRSEMNVSTLELGDSALYLCASSPQGRRLAGESTDTQYFGPGTRLTVL.